The clone carrying this T cell receptor beta chain occurred a few times. Every patient had bone marrow sampled while the disease was active. Germline V gene sequence: CDR1 SNHLY, CDR2 FYNNEI. The CDR3 is made up of 18 amino acids. J lost 5 bases, V lost 3 bases, and 14 bases had no gene match. This entry belongs to a study of read filtering for tumor transcriptome and immune sequencing. Molecular barcoded adaptors covering alpha/delta and beta/gamma chains were used on about 390 ng RNA. TCRdb processed the reads anew with MiXCR; each CDR3 protein has one entry. The sample gives about 63,000 distinct CDR3 sequences, 11% to 15% of which show up once; about 42% is in the top ten.

The specimen sequenced was a population of CD138-negative cells sorted from bone marrow. This TCR was recovered from a donor aged 40 or older with multiple myeloma. The genes are TRBV2 and TRBJ2-3, with 10 bases identical to TRBD2. This CDR3 is CASSDRLAGASGIDTQYF. The CDR3 DNA sequence: TGTGCCAGCAGTGACCGGCTAGCGGGAGCCTCAGGCATAGATACGCAGTATTTT. Combining the CDR3 with reference TRBV2 and TRBJ2-3 gives the whole variable domain EPEVTQTPSHQVTQMGQEVILRCVPISNHLYFYWYRQILGQKVEFLVSFYNNEISEKSEIFDDQFSVERPDGSNFTLKIRSTKLEDSAMYFCASSDRLAGASGIDTQYFGPGTRLTVL.